A selection of T cell receptor beta chains follows, all from one sample in a study of T cell repertoires in cytomegalovirus infection. One entry per CDR3 protein results from TCRdb running MiXCR on the reads. Counted here are around 710,000 distinct CDR3 sequences, roughly 29% occurring once; the ten biggest clones make up around 13%. For these receptors, no antigen is known. Source: cultured CD8+ T cells from PBMCs, taken from culture after CMV antigen stimulation. The receptors were sampled from a human donor in good health (CMV status not recorded). Some clones in this sample may be carry-over from other donors' samples. CDR3s include the opening cysteine and the closing phenylalanine or tryptophan. The order of the fields is V gene, clone size, J gene, D gene, CDR3 length, CDR3 protein, CDR3 DNA. D genes are given only for firm matches. Expanded clones get a size class; other rows say once, few or many, or leave the size out.

>TRBV6-2/TRBV6-3|few|TRBJ2-1|TRBD1|16
CASSYGRGLFNNEQFF
TGTGCCAGCAGTTACGGTAGGGGGCTTTTCAACAATGAGCAGTTCTTC
>TRBV24-1|NA|TRBJ1-1|NA|14
CATSDLHIGRGAFF
TGTGCCACCAGTGATTTGCATATAGGGCGAGGAGCTTTCTTT
>TRBV4-1|NA|TRBJ2-1|TRBD2|16
CASSQSALAGGDEQFF
TGCGCCAGCAGCCAAAGCGCGCTCGCGGGGGGCGATGAGCAGTTCTTC
>TRBV27|once|TRBJ1-4|NA|15
CASSLLRTVNEKLFF
TGTGCCAGCAGCCTGCTCCGGACAGTTAATGAAAAACTGTTTTTT
>TRBV6-8|NA|TRBJ1-2|NA|10
CASTSYGYTF
TGTGCCAGCACTTCCTATGGCTACACCTTC
>TRBV2|NA|TRBJ2-6|NA|17
CASSEKRRGWWANVLTF
TGTGCCAGCAGTGAGAAAAGGCGGGGCTGGTGGGCCAACGTCCTGACTTTC
>TRBV9|NA|TRBJ1-1|TRBD1|14
CASSPKGQGLSGTF
TGTGCCAGCAGCCCCAAGGGACAGGGCCTCTCAGGCACCTTT
>TRBV6-5|NA|TRBJ1-1|NA|14
CASSYSLSGTEAFF
TGTGCCAGCAGTTACTCGTTATCGGGCACTGAAGCTTTCTTT
>TRBV19|NA|TRBJ2-2|NA|15
CASSIGTENTGELFF
TGTGCCAGTAGTATAGGGACAGAGAACACCGGGGAGCTGTTTTTT
>TRBV3-1|NA|TRBJ2-3|TRBD2|20
CASSQEGLAGALPVTDTQYF
TGTGCCAGCAGCCAAGAGGGACTAGCGGGGGCCTTACCGGTTACAGATACGCAGTATTTT
>TRBV27|NA|TRBJ1-4|TRBD1|18
CASGLQGDMNSNNEKLFF
TGTGCCAGCGGGTTACAGGGGGATATGAATTCGAATAATGAAAAACTGTTTTTT
>TRBV12-3/TRBV12-4|NA|TRBJ1-2|NA|15
CASSTQTTGPIGYTF
TGTGCCAGCAGTACCCAGACGACAGGCCCCATTGGCTACACCTTC
>TRBV7-9|NA|TRBJ1-2|NA|15
CASSQTVVFIDGYTF
TGTGCCAGCAGCCAGACGGTAGTCTTCATAGATGGCTACACCTTC
>TRBV7-6|once|TRBJ1-3|NA|14
CASSLQGVGNTVYF
TGTGCCAGCAGCTTACAAGGGGTTGGAAACACCGTATATTTT
>TRBV4-3|NA|TRBJ2-2|NA|16
CASSQDGGASAGELFF
TGCGCCAGCAGCCAAGATGGGGGGGCCAGCGCCGGGGAGCTGTTTTTT
>TRBV4-3|NA|TRBJ1-2|TRBD1|15
CASSQDLRGRSGYTF
TGCGCCAGCAGCCAAGATTTAAGGGGGCGGTCTGGCTACACCTTC
>TRBV10-3|few|TRBJ2-2|NA|11
CAISVAGELFF
TGTGCCATCAGTGTTGCCGGGGAGCTGTTTTTT
>TRBV18|NA|TRBJ2-1|NA|15
CASSPIVFPNNEQFF
TGTGCCAGCTCACCAATAGTGTTTCCCAACAATGAGCAGTTCTTC
>TRBV6-5|NA|TRBJ2-5|TRBD2|17
CASSHVAGGPLYETQYF
TGTGCCAGCAGTCACGTCGCGGGGGGGCCTTTGTATGAGACCCAGTACTTC
>TRBV7-6|many|TRBJ1-5|NA|13
CASSLGGLQPQHF
TGTGCCAGCAGCTTAGGGGGGCTTCAGCCCCAGCATTTT
>TRBV6-5|few|TRBJ2-1|NA|15
CASSSFRDSYNEQFF
TGTGCCAGCAGTTCCTTTAGAGACTCCTACAATGAGCAGTTCTTC
>TRBV7-6|few|TRBJ2-2|TRBD2|16
CASSSTSALRAGELFF
TGTGCCAGCAGCTCAACTAGCGCCCTCAGGGCCGGGGAGCTGTTTTTT
>TRBV20-1|few|TRBJ1-2|TRBD1|15
CSAPDRVTMSSGYTF
TGCAGTGCACCTGACAGGGTTACTATGAGTAGTGGCTACACCTTC
>TRBV12-5|few|TRBJ2-3|NA|15
CASGLTPLRADTQYF
TGTGCTAGTGGTCTCACTCCACTCCGGGCAGATACGCAGTATTTT
>TRBV19|NA|TRBJ1-2|NA|13
CAPPPQDNYGYTF
TGTGCCCCCCCTCCCCAGGATAACTATGGCTACACCTTC
>TRBV6-2/TRBV6-3|NA|TRBJ1-2|TRBD1|14
CATHRTGRNYGYTF
TGTGCCACCCATAGGACAGGTCGGAACTATGGCTACACCTTC
>TRBV15|NA|TRBJ2-1|TRBD1|16
CATSRKQGAPHNEQFF
TGTGCCACCAGCAGAAAGCAGGGGGCCCCACACAATGAGCAGTTCTTC
>TRBV7-9|once|TRBJ1-1|NA|14
CASPAPGISTEAFF
TGTGCCAGCCCCGCCCCAGGGATTAGCACTGAAGCTTTCTTT
>TRBV6-2/TRBV6-3|NA|TRBJ1-5|NA|13
CAIHGGFNQPQHF
TGTGCCATCCACGGGGGGTTCAATCAGCCCCAGCATTTT
>TRBV7-2|many|TRBJ1-4|TRBD1|15
CASSPRQGRNEKLFF
TGTGCCAGCAGCCCGCGACAGGGGCGCAATGAAAAACTGTTTTTT
>TRBV6-2/TRBV6-3|few|TRBJ2-5|NA|14
CASSYWGPQETQYF
TGTGCCAGCAGTTATTGGGGGCCCCAAGAGACCCAGTACTTC
>TRBV27|NA|TRBJ2-1|TRBD1|18
CASSLEMGQGLRYNEQFF
TGTGCCAGCAGTTTAGAAATGGGACAGGGATTAAGATACAATGAGCAGTTCTTC
>TRBV3-1|NA|TRBJ1-6|TRBD1|16
CASSQGDRGPLPPLHF
TGTGCCAGCAGCCAGGGGGACAGGGGGCCCTTGCCGCCCCTCCACTTT